This TCR beta chain was captured in a study of blood T cell repertoires in COVID-19. Study-wide context: COVID-19 samples from acute and convalescent phases originated in the United States, Italy and Spain. Nucleic acid was either cDNA or gDNA, and it came from T cells, B-cell-depleted T cells, or PBMCs.

The CDR3 runs 14 residues. CDR1 and CDR2 (germline): SQVTM, ANQGSEA. The V end was cut by 6 bases, the J end by 4 bases, with 13 bases between. This clone was picked up a small number of times. Original handling: It was from reference gene primer amplification that nucleated cell counts were estimated. This table comes from immunoSEQ multiplex PCR, and its TCRdb copy is limited to in-frame clones, with some not included. The V and J calls and clone size come from that table; D and trimming were worked out from the DNA. The data show about 190,000 clones, 78% seen once. The source of this sequence is a woman older than 75 with active or convalescent COVID-19. The chain links TRBV29-1 to TRBJ2-6; D unclear. The sequenced sample consisted of peripheral blood. The CDR3 DNA is TGCAGCGTACCCTTTGAGGAGGGGGCCAACGTCCTGACTTTC. It yields the protein CSVPFEEGANVLTF.